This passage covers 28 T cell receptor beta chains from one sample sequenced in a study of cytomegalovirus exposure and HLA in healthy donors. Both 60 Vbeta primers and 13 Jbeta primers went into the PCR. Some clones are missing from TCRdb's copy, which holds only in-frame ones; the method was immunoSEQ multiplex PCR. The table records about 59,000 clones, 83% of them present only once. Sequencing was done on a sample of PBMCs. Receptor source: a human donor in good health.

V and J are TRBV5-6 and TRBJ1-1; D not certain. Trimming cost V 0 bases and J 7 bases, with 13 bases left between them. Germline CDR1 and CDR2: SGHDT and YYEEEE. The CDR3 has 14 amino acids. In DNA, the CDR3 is TGTGCCAGCAGCTTGGCGGGTAACGATATTGAAGCTTTCTTT. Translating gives CASSLAGNDIEAFF.

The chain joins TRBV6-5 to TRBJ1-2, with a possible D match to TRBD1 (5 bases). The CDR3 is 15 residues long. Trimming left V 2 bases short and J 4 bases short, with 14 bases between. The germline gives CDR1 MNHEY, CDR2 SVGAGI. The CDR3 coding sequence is TGTGCCAGCAGTTACGGACAAAGGCCTGCCTATGGCTACACCTTC. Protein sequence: CASSYGQRPAYGYTF.

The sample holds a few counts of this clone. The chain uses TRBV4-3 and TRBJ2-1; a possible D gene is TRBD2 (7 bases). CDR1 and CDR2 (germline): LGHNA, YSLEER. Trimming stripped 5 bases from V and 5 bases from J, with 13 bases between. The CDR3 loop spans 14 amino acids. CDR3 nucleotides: TGCGCCAGCAGCAGGAGGGGGGGCAACAATGAGCAGTTCTTC. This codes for CASSRRGGNNEQFF.

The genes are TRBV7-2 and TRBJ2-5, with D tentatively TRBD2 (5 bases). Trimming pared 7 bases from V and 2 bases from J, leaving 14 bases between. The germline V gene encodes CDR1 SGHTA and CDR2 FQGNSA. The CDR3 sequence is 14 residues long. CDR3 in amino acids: CASTQAPGQETQYF. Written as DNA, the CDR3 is TGTGCCAGCACGCAAGCTCCGGGACAAGAGACCCAGTACTTC. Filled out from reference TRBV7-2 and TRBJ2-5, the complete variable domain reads GAGVSQSPSNKVTEKGKDVELRCDPISGHTALYWYRQSLGQGLEFLIYFQGNSAPDKSGLPSDRFSAERTGGSVSTLTIQRTQQEDSAVYLCASTQAPGQETQYFGPGTRLLVL.

CDR3 coding DNA: TGTGCCAGCAGGAAACTGACAGCAAACTATGGCTACACCTTC. It yields the protein CASRKLTANYGYTF. The V call is TRBV7-8, the J call TRBJ1-2, with TRBD1 as a possible D gene (5 bases). This CDR3 has 14 residues. Between the trimmed V and J ends, which lost 6 bases and 2 bases, there was a span of 13 bases. Germline CDR1 SGHVS, CDR2 FQNEAQ.

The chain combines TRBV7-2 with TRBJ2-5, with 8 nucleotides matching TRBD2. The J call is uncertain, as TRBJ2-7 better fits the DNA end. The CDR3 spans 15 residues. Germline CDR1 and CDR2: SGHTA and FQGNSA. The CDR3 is CASSLAPGGRYEQYF. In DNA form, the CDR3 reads TGTGCCAGCAGCTTAGCTCCGGGGGGGCGTTACGAGCAGTACTTC.

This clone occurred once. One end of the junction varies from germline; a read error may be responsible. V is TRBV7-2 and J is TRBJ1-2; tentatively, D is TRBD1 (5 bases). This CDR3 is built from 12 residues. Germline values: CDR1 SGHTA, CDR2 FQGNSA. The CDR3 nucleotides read TGTGCCAGCAGCCCAGGACGGGGGTGGTGGGTCTTC. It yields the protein CASSPGRGWWVF.

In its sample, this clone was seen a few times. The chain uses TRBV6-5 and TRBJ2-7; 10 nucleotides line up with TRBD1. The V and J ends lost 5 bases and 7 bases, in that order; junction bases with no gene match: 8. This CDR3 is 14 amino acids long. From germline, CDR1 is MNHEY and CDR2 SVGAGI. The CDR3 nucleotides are TGTGCCAGCAGTCGGACAGGGGGACTCGGGGAGCAGTACTTC. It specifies CASSRTGGLGEQYF.

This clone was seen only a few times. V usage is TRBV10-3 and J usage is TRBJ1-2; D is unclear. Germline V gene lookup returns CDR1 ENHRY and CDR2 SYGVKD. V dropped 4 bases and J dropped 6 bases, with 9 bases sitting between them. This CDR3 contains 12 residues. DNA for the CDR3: TGTGCCATCAGTGTCGACTTCGATGGCTACACCTTC. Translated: CAISVDFDGYTF.

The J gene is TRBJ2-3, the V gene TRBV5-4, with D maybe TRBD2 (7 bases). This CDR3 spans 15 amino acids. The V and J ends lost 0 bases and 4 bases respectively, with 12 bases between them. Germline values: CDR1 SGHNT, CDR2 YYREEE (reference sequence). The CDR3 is CASSLATGRADTQYF. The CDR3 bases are TGTGCCAGCAGCTTGGCCACAGGGAGGGCAGATACGCAGTATTTT. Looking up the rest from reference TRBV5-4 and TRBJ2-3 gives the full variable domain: ETGVTQSPTHLIKTRGQQVTLRCSSQSGHNTVSWYQQALGQGPQFIFQYYREEENGRGNFPPRFSGLQFPNYSSELNVNALELDDSALYLCASSLATGRADTQYFGPGTRLTVL.

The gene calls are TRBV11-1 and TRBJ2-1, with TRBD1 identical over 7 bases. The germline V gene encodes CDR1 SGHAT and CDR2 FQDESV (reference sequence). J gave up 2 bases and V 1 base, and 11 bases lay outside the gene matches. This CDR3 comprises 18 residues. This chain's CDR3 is CASSLGSFRTGTYNEQFF. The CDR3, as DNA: TGTGCCAGCAGCTTAGGATCCTTCCGGACAGGTACCTACAATGAGCAGTTCTTC.

The CDR3 sequence: CASSQEHRGGAGNTIYF. The CDR3 DNA follows: TGTGCCAGCAGCCAAGAACACCGAGGGGGTGCTGGAAACACCATATATTTT. The chain couples TRBV4-2 to TRBJ1-3; the D gene is possibly TRBD1 (6 bases). V was clipped by 0 bases and J by 2 bases, with 14 bases between them. This CDR3 is built from 17 residues. Germline assignment: CDR1 LGHNA and CDR2 YNFKEQ.

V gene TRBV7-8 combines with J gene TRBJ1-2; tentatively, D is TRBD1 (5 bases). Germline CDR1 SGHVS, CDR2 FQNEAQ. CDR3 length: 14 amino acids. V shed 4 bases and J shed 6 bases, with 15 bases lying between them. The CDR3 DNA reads TGTGCCAGCAGCTCCCTACAAGGGGTACATGGCTACACCTTC. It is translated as CASSSLQGVHGYTF.

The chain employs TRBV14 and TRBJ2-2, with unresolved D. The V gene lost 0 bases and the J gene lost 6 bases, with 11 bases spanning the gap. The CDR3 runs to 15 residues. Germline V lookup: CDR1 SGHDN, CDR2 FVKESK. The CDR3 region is CASSQEDYRAGELFF. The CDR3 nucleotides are TGTGCCAGCAGCCAAGAGGATTACCGGGCCGGGGAGCTGTTTTTT.

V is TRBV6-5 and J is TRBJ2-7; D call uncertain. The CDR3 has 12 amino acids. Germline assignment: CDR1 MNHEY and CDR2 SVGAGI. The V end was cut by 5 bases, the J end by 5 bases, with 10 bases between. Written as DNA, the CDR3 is TGTGCCAGCAGTCAAACGACAAACGAGCAGTACTTC. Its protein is CASSQTTNEQYF.

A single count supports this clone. The CDR3, as DNA: TGCGCCAGCAGCTTGGGGACTAGCGAGTACCGGGTAAAAAACATTCAGTACTTC. This gives the protein CASSLGTSEYRVKNIQYF. This chain joins TRBV5-1 and TRBJ2-4; 9 positions agree with TRBD2. CDR3 length: 18 residues. Per germline, CDR1 SGHRS and CDR2 YFSETQ. V shed 0 bases, J shed 4 bases, and the junction held 11 bases outside the gene matches.

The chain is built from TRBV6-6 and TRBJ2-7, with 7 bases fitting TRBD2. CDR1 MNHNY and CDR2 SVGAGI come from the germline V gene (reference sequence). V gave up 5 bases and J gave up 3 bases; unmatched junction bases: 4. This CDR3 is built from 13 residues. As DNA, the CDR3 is TGTGCCAGCAGTAGGGAGGGTGGCTACGAGCAGTACTTC. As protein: CASSREGGYEQYF.

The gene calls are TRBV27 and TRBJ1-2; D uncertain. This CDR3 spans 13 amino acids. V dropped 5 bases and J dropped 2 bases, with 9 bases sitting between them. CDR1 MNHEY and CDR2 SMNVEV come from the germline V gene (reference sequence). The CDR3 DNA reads TGTGCCAGCAGTCCGATCGGGAACTATGGCTACACCTTC. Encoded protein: CASSPIGNYGYTF.

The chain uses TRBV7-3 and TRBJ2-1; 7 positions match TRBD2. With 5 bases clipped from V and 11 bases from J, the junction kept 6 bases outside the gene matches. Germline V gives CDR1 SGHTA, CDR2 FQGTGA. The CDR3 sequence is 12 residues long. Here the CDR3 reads CASSSGTEQQFF. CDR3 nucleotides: TGTGCCAGCAGCAGCGGGACCGAACAGCAGTTCTTC.

The CDR3 spells CASSYTGGRTEAFF. In DNA form, the CDR3 reads TGTGCCAGCAGTTACACAGGGGGACGCACTGAAGCTTTCTTT. V usage is TRBV6-5 and J usage is TRBJ1-1; 8 nucleotides align to TRBD1. The CDR3 contains 14 residues. V shed 2 bases, J shed 4 bases, and the junction held 3 bases outside the gene matches. CDR1 and CDR2 (germline): MNHEY, SVGAGI.

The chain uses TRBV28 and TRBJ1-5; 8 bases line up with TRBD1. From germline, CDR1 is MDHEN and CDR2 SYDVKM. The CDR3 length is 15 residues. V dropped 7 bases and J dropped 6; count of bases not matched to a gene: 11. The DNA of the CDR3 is TGTGCCAGCACAAAAAGGACAGGGATAAGTCAGCCCCAGCATTTT. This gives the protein CASTKRTGISQPQHF.

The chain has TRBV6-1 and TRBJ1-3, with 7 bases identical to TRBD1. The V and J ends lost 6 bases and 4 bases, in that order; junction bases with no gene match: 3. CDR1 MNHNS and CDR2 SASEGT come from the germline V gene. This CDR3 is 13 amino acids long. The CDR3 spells CASRPTGGNTIYF. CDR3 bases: TGTGCCAGCAGACCGACAGGGGGAAACACCATATATTTT.

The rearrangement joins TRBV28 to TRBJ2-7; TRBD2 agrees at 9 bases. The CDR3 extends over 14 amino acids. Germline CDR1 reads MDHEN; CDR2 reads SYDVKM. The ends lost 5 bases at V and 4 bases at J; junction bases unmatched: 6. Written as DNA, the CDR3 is TGTGCCAGCAGTGGGCGGGAGGGCGTATACGAGCAGTACTTC. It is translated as CASSGREGVYEQYF. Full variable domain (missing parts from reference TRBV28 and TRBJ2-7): DVKVTQSSRYLVKRTGEKVFLECVQDMDHENMFWYRQDPGLGLRLIYFSYDVKMKEKGDIPEGYSVSREKKERFSLILESASTNQTSMYLCASSGREGVYEQYFGPGTRLTVT.

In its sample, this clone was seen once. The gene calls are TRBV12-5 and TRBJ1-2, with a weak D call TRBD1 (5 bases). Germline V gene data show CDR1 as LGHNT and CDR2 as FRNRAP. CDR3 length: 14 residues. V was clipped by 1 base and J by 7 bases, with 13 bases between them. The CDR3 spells CASGLDARGVGYTF. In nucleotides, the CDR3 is TGTGCTAGTGGTTTGGATGCCCGGGGGGTTGGCTACACCTTC.

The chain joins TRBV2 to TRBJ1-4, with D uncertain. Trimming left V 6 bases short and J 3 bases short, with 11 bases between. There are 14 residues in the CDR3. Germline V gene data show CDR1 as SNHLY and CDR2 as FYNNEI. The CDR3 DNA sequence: TGTGCCAGCAGGGGGAGGTCGGCTAATGAAAAACTGTTTTTT. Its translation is CASRGRSANEKLFF.

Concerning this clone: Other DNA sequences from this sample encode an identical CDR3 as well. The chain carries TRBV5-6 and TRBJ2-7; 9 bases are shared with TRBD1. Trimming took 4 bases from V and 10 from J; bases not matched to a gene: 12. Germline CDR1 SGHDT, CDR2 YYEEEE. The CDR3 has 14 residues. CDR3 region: CASSPGQGSVGQYF. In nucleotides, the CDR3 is TGTGCCAGCAGCCCGGGACAGGGTTCCGTCGGACAGTACTTC.

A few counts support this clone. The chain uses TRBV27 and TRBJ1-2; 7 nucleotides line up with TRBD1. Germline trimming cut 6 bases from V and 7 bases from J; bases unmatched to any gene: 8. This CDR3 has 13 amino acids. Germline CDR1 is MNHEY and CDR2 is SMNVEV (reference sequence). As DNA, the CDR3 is TGTGCCAGCAGCCCACAGGGGAAGGGTGGCTACACCTTC. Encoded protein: CASSPQGKGGYTF.

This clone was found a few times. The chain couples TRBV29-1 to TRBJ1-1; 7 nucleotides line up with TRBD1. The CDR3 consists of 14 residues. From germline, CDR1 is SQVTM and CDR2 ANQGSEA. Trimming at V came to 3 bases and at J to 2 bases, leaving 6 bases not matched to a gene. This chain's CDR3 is CSVEVRGTNTEAFF. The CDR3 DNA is TGCAGCGTTGAGGTCAGGGGGACAAACACTGAAGCTTTCTTT.